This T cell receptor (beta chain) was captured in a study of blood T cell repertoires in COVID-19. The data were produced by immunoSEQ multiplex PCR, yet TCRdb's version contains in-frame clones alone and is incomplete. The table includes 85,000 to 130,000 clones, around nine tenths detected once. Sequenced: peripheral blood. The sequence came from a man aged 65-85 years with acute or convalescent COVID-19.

In DNA form, the CDR3 reads TGCGCCAGCAGTGAGGAGGAGAGTGGCCTCTACGAGCAGTACTTC. This translates into CASSEEESGLYEQYF. The V and J genes are TRBV10-1 and TRBJ2-7; D is uncertain. CDR3 length equals 15 residues. Trimming left V 2 bases short and J 3 bases short, with 14 bases between. Germline V CDR1 and CDR2: WNHNN, SYGVQD (reference sequence).